This TCR beta chain was obtained from a study of early stage breast cancer tumors. TCRdb keeps only in-frame clones here, not all; method: immunoSEQ multiplex PCR. The data contain over 45,000 clones, 65% to 90% of them singletons. The CDR3 covers 16 residues. The V segment lost 4 bases and the J segment 7 bases; nucleotides outside the gene matches: 7. CDR1 and CDR2 (germline): SGHRS, YFSETQ. Study conclusions and caveats: Comparing each tissue with blood distinguished tumor from normal in 14 of 16 patients.

Notes on this clone: Its cognate antigen is unknown.

The origin of this receptor is a person aged 45-60 years with breast cancer. Sequenced input: blood. V gene TRBV5-1 combines with J gene TRBJ2-1, with 14 positions matching TRBD2. CDR3 sequence reads: CASSPSGTSGSNEQFF. The DNA for the CDR3 is TGCGCCAGCAGCCCATCGGGGACTAGCGGGAGTAATGAGCAGTTCTTC.